Listed here is a single TCR beta chain. This entry comes from a study of blood T cell repertoires in COVID-19. The CDR3 runs 15 residues. Germline values: CDR1 SGHTA, CDR2 FQGNSA. V was trimmed by 1 base and J by 2 bases, leaving 9 bases between them. Per the original methods: By means of reference gene primer amplification, nucleated cell counts were estimated. Assay used: immunoSEQ multiplex PCR; TCRdb lists only in-frame clones, some missing. D and trimming were read from the DNA, whereas the V and J calls and clone size are those reported in that table. This sample carries a few hundred thousand clones, around 87% of them seen once, and the ten largest clones take under 2.5%.

The TCR comes from a woman aged 45-65 years with acute or convalescent COVID-19. This chain connects TRBV7-2 to TRBJ2-1; TRBD2 might be the D (6 bases). The specimen sequenced was peripheral blood. CDR3 sequence reads: CASSLDRGAYNEQFF. In nucleotides, the CDR3 is TGTGCCAGCAGCTTAGACCGCGGGGCCTACAATGAGCAGTTCTTC.